This T cell receptor beta chain was sequenced during a study of OX40 agonist ivuxolimab in advanced cancers. CDR1 is SEHNR and CDR2 is FQNEAQ in the germline V gene (reference sequence). The CDR3 covers 13 residues. The trim removed 5 bases at V and 5 bases at J, leaving 5 bases unmatched. Assay: immunoSEQ multiplex PCR; the TCRdb copy retains only in-frame clones and omits some. The sample has some 72,000 clones; about 90% are singletons. This chain uses TRBV7-9 with TRBJ1-2; TRBD1 aligns across 7 bases. The sample in question was CD4+ or CD8+ T cells sorted from blood, obtained in a trial of the OX40 agonist ivuxolimab. This receptor was identified in an adult with an advanced solid tumor such as melanoma, head and neck, liver or kidney cancer. CDR3 amino acids: CASSAGQVYGYTF. DNA for the CDR3: TGTGCCAGCAGCGCCGGACAGGTTTATGGCTACACCTTC.